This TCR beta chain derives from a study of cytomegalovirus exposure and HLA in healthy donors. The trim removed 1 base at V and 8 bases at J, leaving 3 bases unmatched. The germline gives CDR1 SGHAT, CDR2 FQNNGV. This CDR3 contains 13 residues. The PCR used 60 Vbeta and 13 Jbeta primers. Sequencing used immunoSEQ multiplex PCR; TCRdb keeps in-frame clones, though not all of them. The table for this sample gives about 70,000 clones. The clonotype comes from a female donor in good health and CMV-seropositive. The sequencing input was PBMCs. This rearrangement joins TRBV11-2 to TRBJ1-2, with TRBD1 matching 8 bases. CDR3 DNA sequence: TGTGCCAGCAGCTTAGCAGGGGGCAGGGGCTACACCTTC. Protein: CASSLAGGRGYTF.